This T cell receptor beta chain was retrieved from a study of cytomegalovirus exposure and HLA in healthy donors. The germline gives CDR1 SGHDT, CDR2 YYEEEE. The CDR3 sequence is 16 residues long. J gave up 7 bases and V 2 bases, and 11 bases lay outside the gene matches. Overall study findings and caveats: In a later analysis, specific HLA alleles were associated with 15,000 to 20,000 TCR beta sequences at a 0.05 false discovery rate. Later work showed greater clonal expansion in HLA-associated TCR beta chains than in equally common others.

On this clone: Its antigen remains unknown.

PCR amplification relied on 60 Vbeta primers (plus 13 Jbeta primers). Assay: immunoSEQ multiplex PCR; the TCRdb copy retains only in-frame clones and omits some. In the table there are some 160,000 clones, about 79% of which are singletons. Healthy bone marrow donors formed the donor group. Though nominally healthy at sampling, donors likely had unrecorded immune exposures. The sequence was obtained from a man in his fifties or sixties in good health and CMV-seropositive. The specimen was PBMCs. The genes are TRBV5-6 and TRBJ2-1; 8 positions agree with TRBD2. CDR3 amino acids: CASSFRGSGKENEQFF. The CDR3 DNA sequence: TGTGCCAGCAGCTTCCGGGGTAGCGGGAAGGAAAATGAGCAGTTCTTC.